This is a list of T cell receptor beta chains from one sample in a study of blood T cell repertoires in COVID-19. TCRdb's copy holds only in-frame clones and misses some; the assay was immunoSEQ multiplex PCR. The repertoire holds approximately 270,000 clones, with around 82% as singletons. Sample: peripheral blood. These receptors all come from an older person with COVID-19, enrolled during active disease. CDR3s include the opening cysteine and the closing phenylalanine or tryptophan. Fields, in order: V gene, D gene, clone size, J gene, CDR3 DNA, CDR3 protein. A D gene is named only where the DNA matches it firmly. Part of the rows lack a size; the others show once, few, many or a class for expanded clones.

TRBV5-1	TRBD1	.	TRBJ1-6	TGCGCCAGCAGCGACCGGGACAGGGAGGCTAATTCACCCCTCCACTTT	CASSDRDREANSPLHF
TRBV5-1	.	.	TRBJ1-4	TGCGCCAGCAGCCTGGGACAAGTGAATGAAAAACTGTTTTTT	CASSLGQVNEKLFF
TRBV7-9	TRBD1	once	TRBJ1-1	TGTGCCAGCAGCGCATGGGACAGGGAAAATGAAGCTTTCTTT	CASSAWDRENEAFF
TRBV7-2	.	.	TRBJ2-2	TGTGCCAGCAGCTTCAATAGCGGGAACACCGGGGAGCTGTTTTTT	CASSFNSGNTGELFF
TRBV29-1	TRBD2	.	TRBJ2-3	TGCAGCGGACTAGCGGGAGGGCTCCAGGGCGCAGATACGCAGTATTTT	CSGLAGGLQGADTQYF
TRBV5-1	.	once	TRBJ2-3	TGCGCCAGCAGCTTGTTTCTAGATACGCAGTATTTT	CASSLFLDTQYF
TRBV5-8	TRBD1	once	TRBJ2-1	TGTGCCAGCCCGAACGGAGTGAACATCCAGGGGGACAATGAGCAGTTCTTC	CASPNGVNIQGDNEQFF
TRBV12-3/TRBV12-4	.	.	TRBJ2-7	TGTGCCAGCACCCTAGGAGGGGCGAGGGACCAGTACTTC	CASTLGGARDQYF
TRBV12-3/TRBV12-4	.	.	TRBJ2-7	TGTGCCAGCAGTTCCCGGACTGGCTACGAGCAGTACTTC	CASSSRTGYEQYF
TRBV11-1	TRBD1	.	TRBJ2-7	TGTGCCAGCAGCACACACACCGGGACAGGGATCTACGAGCAGTACTTC	CASSTHTGTGIYEQYF
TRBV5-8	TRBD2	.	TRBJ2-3	TGTGCCAGCAGCTTGCGCGGGGGAAGCACAGATACGCAGTATTTT	CASSLRGGSTDTQYF
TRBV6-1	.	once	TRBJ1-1	TGTGCCAGCAGTGAAACGTTCGGGACTCTTGAAGCTTTCTTT	CASSETFGTLEAFF
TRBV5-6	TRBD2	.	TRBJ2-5	TGTGCCAGCAGCTTTAGCGGGAGCACAGAGACCCAGTACTTC	CASSFSGSTETQYF
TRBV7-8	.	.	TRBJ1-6	TGTGCCAGCAGCTTATTCGTCGCGGTTGGCGCCGATAATTCACCCCTCCACTTT	CASSLFVAVGADNSPLHF
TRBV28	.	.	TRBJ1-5	TGTGCCAGCAGTTTATGGGGAGGGGGCAATCAGCCCCAGCATTTT	CASSLWGGGNQPQHF
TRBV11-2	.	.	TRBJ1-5	TGTGCCAGCAGCTTAGCAAGTACAGGGAATCAGCCCCAGCATTTT	CASSLASTGNQPQHF